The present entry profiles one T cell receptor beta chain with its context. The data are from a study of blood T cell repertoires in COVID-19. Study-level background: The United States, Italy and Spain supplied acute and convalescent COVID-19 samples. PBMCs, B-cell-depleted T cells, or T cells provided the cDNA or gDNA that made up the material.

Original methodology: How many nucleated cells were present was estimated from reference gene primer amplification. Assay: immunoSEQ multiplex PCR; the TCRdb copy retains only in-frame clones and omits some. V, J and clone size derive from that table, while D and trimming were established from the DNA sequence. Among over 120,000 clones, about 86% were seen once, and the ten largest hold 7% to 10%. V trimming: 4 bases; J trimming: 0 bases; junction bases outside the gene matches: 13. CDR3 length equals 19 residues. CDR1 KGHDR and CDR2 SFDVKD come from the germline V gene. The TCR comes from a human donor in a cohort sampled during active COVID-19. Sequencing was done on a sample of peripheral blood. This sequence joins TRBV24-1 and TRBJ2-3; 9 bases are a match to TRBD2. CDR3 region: CATSDPGLARLTSTDTQYF. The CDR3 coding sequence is TGTGCCACCAGTGACCCAGGACTAGCGAGATTGACTAGCACAGATACGCAGTATTTT.